This entry features one T cell receptor beta chain sequence. This entry is derived from a study of blood T cell repertoires in COVID-19. The germline V gene encodes CDR1 MGHDK and CDR2 SYGVNS. The germline V and J ends were trimmed by 3 bases and 11 bases, with 14 bases remaining between them. This CDR3 region has 13 residues. Sequenced by immunoSEQ multiplex PCR; TCRdb stores in-frame clones only, minus some. The profile shows about 400,000 clones, roughly nine tenths of them singletons. This sequence joins TRBV25-1 and TRBJ2-1; D is unresolved. This clonotype was sampled from a woman aged 25 to 39 who had recovered from COVID-19. The sequenced sample was PBMCs or T cells enriched from blood (not recorded which). The CDR3 nucleotides are TGTGCCAGCAGTGAGCCCGCAACCTATAAGCAGTTCTTC. It is translated as CASSEPATYKQFF.